This T cell receptor beta chain stems from a study of blood T cell repertoires in COVID-19 (dated by TCRdb to 2020 to 2022). Background on the whole study: The collaborator samples originated in the United States, Italy and Spain and spanned the acute and convalescent phases of COVID-19. The samples were drawn from two sources: the first 160 participants of the ongoing ImmuneRACE study, and about 1,300 subjects contributed by 6 global collaborators. The prospective study material was composed of cDNA or gDNA derived from T cells, B-cell-depleted T cells, or PBMCs. Nearly every sample came with metadata listing a de-identified subject ID, COVID-19 status, age in years and sex. Where available, HLA class I and class II types were obtained from metadata supplied by the sample provider rather than from assay-based typing. Deeply sampled blood TCRbeta repertoires from subjects exposed to, actively infected with, or recovered from COVID-19 were included in the dataset. A freely available public database, intended as a resource for researchers studying the immune response to SARS-CoV-2, is where the repertoires were released. Findings and caveats that apply to the study as a whole: The amount of clinical and demographic metadata varied by source and participant and was provided uncurated.

TCRbeta CDR3 regions were amplified from genomic DNA by means of the immunoSEQ Assay, a bias-controlled multiplex PCR. The paper's processing steps were these. Within the assay, amplification of reference gene primers was used to estimate how many nucleated cells each sample contained. To quantify the absolute abundance of each unique TCRbeta CDR3 rearrangement, sequence reads were collapsed and filtered. For each sample, productive Simpson clonality was calculated as the square root of Simpson's diversity index over productive rearrangements. TCRdb stores this immuneACCESS table with in-frame sequences only. Part of the clones is absent; in the studies checked, under half of the shortfall reflects unresolved V genes, and no reason is known for the rest. The DNA was the basis for D and trimming; V, J and clone size are from that table. The sample table holds more than 150,000 clones, of which approximately 84% were seen once. The ten largest make up roughly 7% of the sample.

The CDR1 and CDR2 encoded by the germline V gene are SGHTA and FQGTGA. Reading from cysteine to phenylalanine, the CDR3 counts 15 amino acids. Only CDR3 DNA remains: 45 bases, in frame from the first base. Trimming removed 5 bases from V and 6 bases from J, leaving 14 bases between the germline ends. Whole blood was collected in K2EDTA tubes by collaborating institutions according to the institutions' own protocols. For TCRbeta analysis, collaborators shipped samples as frozen whole blood, isolated PBMCs, or DNA extracted from either of those sample types. This clone was observed a handful of times. Which antigen it targets is not known. Nothing much larger sits one base from this clone, and base qualities are not available.

The V and J segments used are TRBV7-3 and TRBJ1-6; the D gene is possibly TRBD1, with 5 bases matching. The TCR sequence derives from a human donor in a cohort sampled during active COVID-19. The sequenced sample consisted of peripheral blood. At the DNA level, the sequence is TGTGCCAGCAGCCTTGGCGGAGGGGTTAATTCACCCCTCCACTTT. Translated, it reads CASSLGGGVNSPLHF.